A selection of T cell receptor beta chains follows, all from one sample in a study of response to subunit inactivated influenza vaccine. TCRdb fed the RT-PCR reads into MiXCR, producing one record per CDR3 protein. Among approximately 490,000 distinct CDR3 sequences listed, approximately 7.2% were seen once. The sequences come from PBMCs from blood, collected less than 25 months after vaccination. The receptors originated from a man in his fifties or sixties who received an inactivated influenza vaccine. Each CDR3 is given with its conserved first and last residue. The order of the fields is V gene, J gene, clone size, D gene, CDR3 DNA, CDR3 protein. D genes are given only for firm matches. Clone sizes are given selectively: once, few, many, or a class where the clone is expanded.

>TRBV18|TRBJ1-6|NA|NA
TGTGCCAGCTCACCGGTAACAGGTGCCTATAATTCACCCCTCCACTTT
CASSPVTGAYNSPLHF
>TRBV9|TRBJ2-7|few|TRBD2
TGTGCCAGCAGCGTAGGCGGGAGGGTATATGACGAGCAGTACTTC
CASSVGGRVYDEQYF
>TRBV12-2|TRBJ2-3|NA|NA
TGTGCAAGTCGCCCCGCCCCAGCGGGAGGCCCTCCAGATACGCAGTATTTT
CASRPAPAGGPPDTQYF
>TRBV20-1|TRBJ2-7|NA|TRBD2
TGCAGTGCTGATAGCGGGATTTTTGTCGAGCAGTACTTC
CSADSGIFVEQYF
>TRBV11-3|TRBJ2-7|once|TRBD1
TGTGCCAGCAGCCCGGGGACAGGGATGTACGAGCAGTACTTC
CASSPGTGMYEQYF
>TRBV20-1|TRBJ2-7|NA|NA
TGCAGTCGGGACACCTTCTACGAGCAGTACTTC
CSRDTFYEQYF
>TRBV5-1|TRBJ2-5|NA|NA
TGCGCCAGCAGCTCCCACGGGGGTGGGGAGACCCAGTACTTC
CASSSHGGGETQYF
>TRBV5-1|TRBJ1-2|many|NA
TGCGCCAGCAGCTTGGAGGCTAACTATGGCTACACCTTC
CASSLEANYGYTF
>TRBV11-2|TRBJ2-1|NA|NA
TGTGCCAGCAGCTTAGGGTTGCAGGCGTCCCTGTTCTTC
CASSLGLQASLFF
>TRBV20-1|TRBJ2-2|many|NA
TGCAGCGGCTGGGAGGTGAACACCGGGGAGCTGTTTTTT
CSGWEVNTGELFF
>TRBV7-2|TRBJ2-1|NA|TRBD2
TGTGCCAGCAGCCTGACTAGCGGGGGGAACTACAATGAGCAGTTCTTC
CASSLTSGGNYNEQFF
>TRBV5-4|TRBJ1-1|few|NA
TGTGCCAGCGGGTGGGGCTCTGAAGCTTTCTTT
CASGWGSEAFF
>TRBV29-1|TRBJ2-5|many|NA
TGCAGCGTTGAAGATCTCCGTTTTGTGGAGACCCAGTACTTC
CSVEDLRFVETQYF
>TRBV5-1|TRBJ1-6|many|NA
TGCGCCAGCAGCTTGGACACCGATAATTCACCCCTCCACTTT
CASSLDTDNSPLHF
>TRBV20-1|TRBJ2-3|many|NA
TGCAGTGCTAGAGGCATTCCAGGCAGCTTCACAGATACGCAGTATTTT
CSARGIPGSFTDTQYF
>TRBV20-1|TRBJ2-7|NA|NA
TGCAGTGCTAGCGGGCTAGCTTCCTACGAGCAGTACTTC
CSASGLASYEQYF
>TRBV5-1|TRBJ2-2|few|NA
TGCGCCAGCAGTGACGGGTCTAACACCGGGGAGCTGTTTTTT
CASSDGSNTGELFF
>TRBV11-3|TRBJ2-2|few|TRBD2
TGTGCCAGCAGCCCGGGGGGAGGGCTCGACACCGGGGAGCTGTTTTTT
CASSPGGGLDTGELFF
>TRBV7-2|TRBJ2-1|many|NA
TGTGCCAGCAGCTCCCGTCCGGTCCCGAGGTACAATGAGCAGTTCTTC
CASSSRPVPRYNEQFF
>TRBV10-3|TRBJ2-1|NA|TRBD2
TGTGCCATCAGTGCGCTAGCGGGGGGGAGCTCCTACAATGAGCAGTTCTTC
CAISALAGGSSYNEQFF
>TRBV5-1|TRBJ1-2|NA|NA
TGCGCCAGCAGCTTGGAGTTGCTGGGGAACTATGGCTACACCTTC
CASSLELLGNYGYTF
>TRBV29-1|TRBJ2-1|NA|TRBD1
TGCAGCGTTGAACTCGGACAGGGGGGGAATGAGCAGTTCTTC
CSVELGQGGNEQFF
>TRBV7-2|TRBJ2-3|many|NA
TGTGCCAGCAGCTTAGCGTTTCAGGGGGATACGCAGTATTTT
CASSLAFQGDTQYF
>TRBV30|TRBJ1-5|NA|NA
TGTGCCTGGAGTGAAGGGACCCGCAATCAGCCCCAGCATTTT
CAWSEGTRNQPQHF
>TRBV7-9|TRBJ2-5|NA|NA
TGTGCCAGCTCACCAATCGAGGGGGGACTCCAAGAGACCCAGTACTTC
CASSPIEGGLQETQYF
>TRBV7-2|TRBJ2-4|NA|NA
TGTGCCAGCAGCTTAGCACAGAGCGGGAACATTCAGTACTTC
CASSLAQSGNIQYF
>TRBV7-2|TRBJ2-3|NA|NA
TGTGCCAGCAGCTTTATCCCATCCGACACAGATACGCAGTATTTT
CASSFIPSDTDTQYF
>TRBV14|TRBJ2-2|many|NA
TGTGCCAGCAGCCAAGTTGCCGGGGCGAACACCGGGGAGCTGTTTTTT
CASSQVAGANTGELFF
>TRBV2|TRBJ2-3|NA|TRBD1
TGTGCCAGCAGTGTAGCCAGGGGGCTGGAAGATACGCAGTATTTT
CASSVARGLEDTQYF
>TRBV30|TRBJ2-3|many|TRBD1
TGTGCCTGGATCCGGAGGGACAGGCCGCTCACAGATACGCAGTATTTT
CAWIRRDRPLTDTQYF
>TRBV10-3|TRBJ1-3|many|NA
TGTGCCATGTCGACAGTCTCTGGAAACACCATATATTTT
CAMSTVSGNTIYF
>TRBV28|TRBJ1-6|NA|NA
TGTGCCAGCGGCCATAGGCGGACCCACTTT
CASGHRRTHF
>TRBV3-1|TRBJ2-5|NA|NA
TGTGCCAGCAGCCTCATCGACGGGAGTGGTGAGACCCAGTACTTC
CASSLIDGSGETQYF
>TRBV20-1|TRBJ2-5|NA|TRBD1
TGCAGTGCTAGAGACCTCGACAGGGGAGAGACCCAGTACTTC
CSARDLDRGETQYF
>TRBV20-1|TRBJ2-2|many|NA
TGCAGTGCTCCGGATGGGGAGCTGTTTTTT
CSAPDGELFF
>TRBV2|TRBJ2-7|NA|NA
TGTGCCAGCAGTGGGGTGAACTCCTACGAGCAGTACTTC
CASSGVNSYEQYF
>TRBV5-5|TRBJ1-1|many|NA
TGTGCCAGCAGCTTGGACTATCTTCCGAACACTGAAGCTTTCTTT
CASSLDYLPNTEAFF
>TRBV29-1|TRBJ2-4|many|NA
TGCAGCGTTGAATCTGGGGGCCCTGCCAAAAACATTCAGTACTTC
CSVESGGPAKNIQYF
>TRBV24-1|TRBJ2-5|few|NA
TGTGCCACCAGTATCAGATCAAAAGGGACCGAAAAAGAGACCCAGTACTTC
CATSIRSKGTEKETQYF
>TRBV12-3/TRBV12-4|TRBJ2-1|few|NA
TGTGCCAGCAAATCTGGGCACTTCTCAGGGAGTGAGCAGTTCTTC
CASKSGHFSGSEQFF
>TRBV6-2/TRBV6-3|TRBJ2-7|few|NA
TGTGCCAGCAGTTACGGTCTAGGCTACGAGCAGTACTTC
CASSYGLGYEQYF
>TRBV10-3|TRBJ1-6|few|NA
TGTGCCATCAGACCCGATTCAGGGATTTCACCCCTCCACTTT
CAIRPDSGISPLHF
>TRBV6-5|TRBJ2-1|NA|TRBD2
TGTGCCAGCAGTTACCGGAGGACTAGCGGGAGTGGGTCCTACAATGAGCAGTTCTTC
CASSYRRTSGSGSYNEQFF
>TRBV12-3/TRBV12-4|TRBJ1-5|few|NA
TGTGCCAGCAGTCCGAACTCAGGTATGATGTATAGCAATCAGCCCCAGCATTTT
CASSPNSGMMYSNQPQHF
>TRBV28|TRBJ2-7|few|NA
TGTGCCAGCAGCCAAGCCGGGCTCCCCTACGAGCAGTACTTC
CASSQAGLPYEQYF
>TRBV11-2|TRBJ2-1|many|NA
TGTGCCAGCAGCGCAGTCCAGGGACTCGTAAATGAGCAGTTCTTC
CASSAVQGLVNEQFF
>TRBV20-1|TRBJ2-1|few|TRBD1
TGCAGTGTCTCGGGACAGAATTACAATGAGCAGTTCTTC
CSVSGQNYNEQFF
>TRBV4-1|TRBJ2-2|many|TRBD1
TGCGCCAGCACCCCATTGGGGGCAGGGGGAGCGACCGGGGAGCTGTTTTTT
CASTPLGAGGATGELFF
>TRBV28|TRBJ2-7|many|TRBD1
TGTGCCAGCAGGGGACAGGGGACATCCTACGAGCAGTACTTC
CASRGQGTSYEQYF
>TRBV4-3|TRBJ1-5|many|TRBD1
TGCGCCAGCAGCCAATTTTGGACAGGGAGAAATCAGCCCCAGCATTTT
CASSQFWTGRNQPQHF
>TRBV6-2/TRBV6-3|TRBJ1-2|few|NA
TGTGCCAGCAGGTACACAGGGAACTATGGCTACACCTTC
CASRYTGNYGYTF
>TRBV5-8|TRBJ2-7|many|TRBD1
TGTGCCAGCAGCCGGACAGGGAGCTCCTACGAGCAGTACTTC
CASSRTGSSYEQYF
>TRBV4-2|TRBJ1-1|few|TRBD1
TGTGCCAGCAGCCAGGCTCTCGGGACAGGTCAGGCTTTCTTT
CASSQALGTGQAFF